One sample yielded the 7 T cell receptor beta chains listed below, sequenced in a study of T cells after yellow fever vaccination. TCRdb re-analysed the 5' RACE reads in MiXCR, keeping a single row per CDR3 protein. The table lists roughly 120,000 distinct CDR3 sequences, about 6.8% of them singletons, with more than 2.5% in the top ten. The specimen was CD4+ T cells sorted from PBMCs, collected about 49 days after the first yellow fever vaccination. Receptors were obtained from a man between 18 and 29 years old who received the YFV17D yellow fever vaccine.

This clonotype was observed many times. The chain carries TRBV29-1 and TRBJ2-3; D is ambiguous. Per the germline V gene, CDR1 is SQVTM and CDR2 is ANQGSEA. The length of the CDR3 is 15 residues. The V and J ends lost 1 base and 2 bases respectively, with 13 bases between them. This CDR3 is CSVEGGPYSTDTQYF. The CDR3 nucleotides read TGCAGCGTTGAAGGCGGCCCTTACTCCACAGATACGCAGTATTTT.

This clonotype was recorded many times. The J gene is TRBJ2-2, the V gene TRBV6-2 or TRBV6-3; D gene ambiguous. The V gene lost 4 bases and the J gene lost 6 bases, with 18 bases spanning the gap. In germline, CDR1 is MNHEY, CDR2 SVGEGT. CDR3 length equals 16 residues. The CDR3 loop is CASSSLRLGLAGELFF. CDR3 nucleotides: TGTGCCAGCAGTTCTCTTCGGCTAGGATTAGCCGGGGAGCTGTTTTTT.

J is TRBJ1-2 and V is TRBV5-1; no reliable D call. V shed 4 bases and J shed 5 bases, with 27 bases lying between them. The CDR3 contains 18 residues. Germline V gives CDR1 SGHRS, CDR2 YFSETQ. The CDR3 coding sequence is TGCGCCAGCAGCATGGGTCGACAAGGAAGAGGAAGCAGGTATGGCTACACCTTC. Protein sequence: CASSMGRQGRGSRYGYTF.

This clonotype was recorded many times. The chain combines TRBV11-3 with TRBJ2-1; TRBD1 matches at 8 bases. Germline lookup yields CDR1 SGHNT and CDR2 YENEEA. The CDR3 is 16 residues long. V was clipped by 3 bases and J by 6 bases; unmatched bases: 10. CDR3 sequence reads: CASSFGQGRVRNEQFF. CDR3 DNA sequence: TGTGCCAGCAGCTTTGGACAGGGAAGGGTTCGCAATGAGCAGTTCTTC. Supplemented by reference TRBV11-3 and TRBJ2-1, the full variable domain reads EAGVVQSPRYKIIEKKQPVAFWCNPISGHNTLYWYLQNLGQGPELLIRYENEEAVDDSQLPKDRFSAERLKGVDSTLKIQPAELGDSAVYLCASSFGQGRVRNEQFFGPGTRLTVL.

This clonotype was observed a handful of times. J is TRBJ2-7 and V is TRBV11-2; D tentatively reads TRBD1 or TRBD2 (5 bases each). The CDR3 has 16 residues. The germline V gene encodes CDR1 SGHAT and CDR2 FQNNGV. The V and J ends lost 8 bases and 3 bases respectively, with 23 bases between them. DNA of the CDR3: TGTGCCAGCCATAAAGGATCCGGGACCCCCGTCTACGAGCAGTACTTC. Translation: CASHKGSGTPVYEQYF.

This clonotype was observed at least ten times. This chain uses TRBV12-3 or TRBV12-4 with TRBJ1-3; D unclear. The CDR3 contains 16 residues. Trimming took off 1 base at V and 0 bases at J, with 10 bases between the two ends. The CDR3 sequence is CASSLVGRSSGNTIYF. Here the CDR3 DNA reads TGTGCCAGCAGTTTAGTAGGGCGCAGCTCTGGAAACACCATATATTTT.

This clonotype has ten or more counts. J is TRBJ2-2 and V is TRBV7-2; 13 nucleotides align to TRBD2. J lost 7 bases, V lost 5 bases, and 7 bases had no gene match. Per the germline V gene, CDR1 is SGHTA and CDR2 is FQGNSA. This CDR3 contains 16 residues. CDR3 DNA sequence: TGTGCCAGCAGCCTCGGACTAGCGGGGGCCGGCGGGGAGCTGTTTTTT. This sequence encodes CASSLGLAGAGGELFF.